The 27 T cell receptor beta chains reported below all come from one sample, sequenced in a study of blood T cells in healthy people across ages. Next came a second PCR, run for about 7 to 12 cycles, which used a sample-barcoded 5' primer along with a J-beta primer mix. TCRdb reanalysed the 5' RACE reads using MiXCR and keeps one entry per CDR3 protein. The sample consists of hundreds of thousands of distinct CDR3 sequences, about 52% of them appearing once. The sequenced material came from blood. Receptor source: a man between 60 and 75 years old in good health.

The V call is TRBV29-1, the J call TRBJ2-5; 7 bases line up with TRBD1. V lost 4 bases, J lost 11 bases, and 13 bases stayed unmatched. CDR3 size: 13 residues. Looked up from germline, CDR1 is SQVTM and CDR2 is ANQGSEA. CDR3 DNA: TGCAGCGTTGCGAGGGGGCTTGGGAATGAGCAGTACTTC. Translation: CSVARGLGNEQYF. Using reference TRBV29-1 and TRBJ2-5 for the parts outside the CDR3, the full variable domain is SAVISQKPSRDICQRGTSLTIQCQVDSQVTMMFWYRQQPGQSLTLIATANQGSEATYESGFVIDKFPISRPNLTFSTLTVSNMSPEDSSIYLCSVARGLGNEQYFGPGTRLLVL.

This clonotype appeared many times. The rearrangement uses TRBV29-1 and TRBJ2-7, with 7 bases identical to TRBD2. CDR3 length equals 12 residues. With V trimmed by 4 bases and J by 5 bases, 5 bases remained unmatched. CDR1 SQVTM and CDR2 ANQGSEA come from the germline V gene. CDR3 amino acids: CSVGEGFHEQYF. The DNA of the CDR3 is TGCAGCGTTGGGGAGGGGTTCCACGAGCAGTACTTC.

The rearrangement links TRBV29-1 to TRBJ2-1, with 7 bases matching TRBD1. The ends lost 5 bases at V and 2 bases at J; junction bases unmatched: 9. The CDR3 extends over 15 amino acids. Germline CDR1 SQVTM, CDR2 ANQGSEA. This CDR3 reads CSVIPGTATYNEQFF. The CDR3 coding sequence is TGCAGCGTTATCCCAGGGACAGCCACCTACAATGAGCAGTTCTTC.

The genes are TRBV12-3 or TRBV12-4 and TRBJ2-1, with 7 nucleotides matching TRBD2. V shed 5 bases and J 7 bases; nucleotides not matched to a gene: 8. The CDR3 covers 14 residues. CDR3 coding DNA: TGTGCCAGCAGTCACCGGGACTATGAAAATGAGCAGTTCTTC. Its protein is CASSHRDYENEQFF.

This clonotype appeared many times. The DNA for the CDR3 is TGTGCCAGCAGCAGGGGGGCGGATGAAAAACTGTTTTTT. Its protein is CASSRGADEKLFF. This chain uses TRBV7-9 with TRBJ1-4, with D possibly being TRBD1 (6 bases). The V gene lost 5 bases and the J gene lost 6 bases, with 10 bases spanning the gap. The CDR3 runs to 13 residues. The germline gives CDR1 SEHNR, CDR2 FQNEAQ (reference sequence).

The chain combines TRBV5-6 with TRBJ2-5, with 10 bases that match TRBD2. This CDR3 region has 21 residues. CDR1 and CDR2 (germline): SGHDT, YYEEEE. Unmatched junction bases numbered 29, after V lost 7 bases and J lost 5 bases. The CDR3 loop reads CASREGTNQNCSGRSPETQYF. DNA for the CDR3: TGTGCCAGCCGGGAAGGTACCAACCAAAATTGTAGCGGGAGGTCCCCGGAGACCCAGTACTTC.

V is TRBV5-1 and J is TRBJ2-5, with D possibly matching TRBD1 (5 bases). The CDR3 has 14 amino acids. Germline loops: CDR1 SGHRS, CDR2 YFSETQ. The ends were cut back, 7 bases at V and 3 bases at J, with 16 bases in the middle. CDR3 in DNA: TGCGCCAGCGGAAGGAACAGGCGCGAAGAGACCCAGTACTTC. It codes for CASGRNRREETQYF.

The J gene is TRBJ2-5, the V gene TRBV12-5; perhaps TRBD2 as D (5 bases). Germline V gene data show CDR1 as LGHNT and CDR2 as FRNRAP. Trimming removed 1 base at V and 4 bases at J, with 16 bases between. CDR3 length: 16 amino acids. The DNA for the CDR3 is TGTGCTAGTGGTTTGGAGGGTGCTAGCCCGAGAGAGACCCAGTACTTC. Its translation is CASGLEGASPRETQYF.

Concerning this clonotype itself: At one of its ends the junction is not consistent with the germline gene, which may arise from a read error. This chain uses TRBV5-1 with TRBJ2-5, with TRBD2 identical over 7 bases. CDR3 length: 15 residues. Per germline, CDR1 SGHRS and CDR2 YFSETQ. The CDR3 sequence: CASSPGGGSKETQYF. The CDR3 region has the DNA TGCGCCAGCAGCCCGGGGGGAGGGAGTAAAGAGACTCAGTACTTC.

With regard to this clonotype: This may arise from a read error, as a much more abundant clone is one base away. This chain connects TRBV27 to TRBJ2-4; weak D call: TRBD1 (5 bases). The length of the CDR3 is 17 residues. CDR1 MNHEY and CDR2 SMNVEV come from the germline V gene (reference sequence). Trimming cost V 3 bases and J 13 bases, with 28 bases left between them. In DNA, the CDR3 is TGTGCCAGCAGTTTTTCTATCGGACCAGGGTCACTACGAGAGCAGTACTTC. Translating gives CASSFSIGPGSLREQYF.

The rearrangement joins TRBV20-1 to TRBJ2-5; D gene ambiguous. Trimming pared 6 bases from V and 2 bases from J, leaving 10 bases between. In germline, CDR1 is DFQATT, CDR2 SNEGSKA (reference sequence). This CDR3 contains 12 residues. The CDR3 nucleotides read TGCAGTGCACAGAGAGGACAAGAGACCCAGTACTTC. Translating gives CSAQRGQETQYF.

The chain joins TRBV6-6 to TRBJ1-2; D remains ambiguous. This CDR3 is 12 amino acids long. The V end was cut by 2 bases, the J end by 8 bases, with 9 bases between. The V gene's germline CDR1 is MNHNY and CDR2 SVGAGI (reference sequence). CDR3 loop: CASSYGQEGYTF. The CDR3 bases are TGTGCCAGCAGTTACGGGCAGGAGGGCTACACCTTC.

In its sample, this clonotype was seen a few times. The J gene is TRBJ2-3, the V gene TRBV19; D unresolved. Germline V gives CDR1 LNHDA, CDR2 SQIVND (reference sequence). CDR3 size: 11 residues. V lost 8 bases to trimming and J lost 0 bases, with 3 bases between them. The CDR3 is CASLSTDTQYF. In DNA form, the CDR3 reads TGTGCCAGTCTAAGCACAGATACGCAGTATTTT.

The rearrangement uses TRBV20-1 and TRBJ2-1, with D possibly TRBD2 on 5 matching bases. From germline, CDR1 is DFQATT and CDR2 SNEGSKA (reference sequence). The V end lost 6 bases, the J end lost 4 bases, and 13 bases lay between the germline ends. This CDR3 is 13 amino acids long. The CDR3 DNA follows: TGCAGTGCCGATCGAGGGCCTTACAATGAGCAGTTCTTC. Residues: CSADRGPYNEQFF.

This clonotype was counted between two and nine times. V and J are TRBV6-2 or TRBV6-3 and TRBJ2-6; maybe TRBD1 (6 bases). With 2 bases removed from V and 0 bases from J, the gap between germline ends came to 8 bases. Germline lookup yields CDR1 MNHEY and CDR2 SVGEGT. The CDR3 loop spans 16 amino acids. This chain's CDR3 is CASSYQGISGANVLTF. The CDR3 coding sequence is TGTGCCAGCAGTTACCAGGGGATCTCTGGGGCCAACGTCCTGACTTTC.

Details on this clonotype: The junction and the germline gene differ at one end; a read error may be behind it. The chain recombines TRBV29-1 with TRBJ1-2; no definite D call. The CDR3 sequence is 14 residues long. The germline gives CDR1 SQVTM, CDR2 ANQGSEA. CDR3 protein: CSVAGWFGIDGYTF. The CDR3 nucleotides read TGCAGCGTTGCGGGGTGGTTCGGGATTGATGGCTACACCTTT.

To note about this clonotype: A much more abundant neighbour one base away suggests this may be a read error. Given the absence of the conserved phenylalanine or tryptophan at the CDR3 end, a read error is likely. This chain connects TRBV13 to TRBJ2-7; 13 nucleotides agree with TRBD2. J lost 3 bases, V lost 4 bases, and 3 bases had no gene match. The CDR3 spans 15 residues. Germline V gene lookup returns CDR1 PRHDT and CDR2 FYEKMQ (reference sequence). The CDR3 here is CASSWRTSGSYEQYL. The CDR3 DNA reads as TGTGCCAGCAGCTGGCGGACTAGCGGGAGCTACGAGCAGTACTTG.

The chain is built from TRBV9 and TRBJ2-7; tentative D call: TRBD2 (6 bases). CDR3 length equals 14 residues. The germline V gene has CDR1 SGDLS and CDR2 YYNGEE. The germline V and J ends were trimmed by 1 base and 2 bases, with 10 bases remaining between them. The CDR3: CASSVQDYTYEQYF. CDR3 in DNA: TGTGCCAGCAGCGTACAGGACTACACCTACGAGCAGTACTTC.

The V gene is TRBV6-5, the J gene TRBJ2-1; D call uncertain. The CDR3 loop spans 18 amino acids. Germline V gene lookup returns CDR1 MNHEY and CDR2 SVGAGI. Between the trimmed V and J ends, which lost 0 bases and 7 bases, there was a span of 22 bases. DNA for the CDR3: TGTGCCAGCAGTTACTCGATTTTGGGCGGCTCAGCGCGGAATGAGCAGTTCTTC. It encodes CASSYSILGGSARNEQFF.

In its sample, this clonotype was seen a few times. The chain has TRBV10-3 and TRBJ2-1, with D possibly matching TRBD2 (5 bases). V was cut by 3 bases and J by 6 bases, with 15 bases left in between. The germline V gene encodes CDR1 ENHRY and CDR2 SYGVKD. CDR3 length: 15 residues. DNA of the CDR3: TGTGCCATCAGTGACGTTCTAGCTCAGGCCAATGAGCAGTTCTTC. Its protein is CAISDVLAQANEQFF.

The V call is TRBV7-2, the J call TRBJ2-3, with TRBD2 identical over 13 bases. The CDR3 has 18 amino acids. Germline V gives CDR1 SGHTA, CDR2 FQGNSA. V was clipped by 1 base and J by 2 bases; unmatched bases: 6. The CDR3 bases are TGTGCCAGCAGCTTAGAGAGACTAGCGGGAGGCAACACAGATACGCAGTATTTT. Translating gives CASSLERLAGGNTDTQYF.

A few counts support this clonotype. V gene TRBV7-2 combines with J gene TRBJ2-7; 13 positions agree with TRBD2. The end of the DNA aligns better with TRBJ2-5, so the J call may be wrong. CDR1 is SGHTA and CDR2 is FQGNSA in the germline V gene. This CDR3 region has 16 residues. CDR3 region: CASSLGLAGIGETQYF. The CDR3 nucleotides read TGTGCCAGCAGCTTGGGACTAGCGGGGATAGGAGAGACCCAGTACTTC.

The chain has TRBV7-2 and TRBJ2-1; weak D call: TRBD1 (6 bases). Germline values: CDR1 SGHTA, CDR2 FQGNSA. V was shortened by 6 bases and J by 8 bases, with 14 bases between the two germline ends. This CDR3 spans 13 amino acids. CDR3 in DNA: TGTGCCAGCAGTTCTACAGGGTTCGATGAGCAGTTCTTC. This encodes CASSSTGFDEQFF.

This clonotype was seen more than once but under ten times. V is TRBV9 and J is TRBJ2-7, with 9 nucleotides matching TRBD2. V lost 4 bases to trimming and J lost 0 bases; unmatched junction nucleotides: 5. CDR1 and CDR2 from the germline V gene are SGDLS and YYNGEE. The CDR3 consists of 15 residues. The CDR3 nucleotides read TGTGCCAGCAGCAGGACTAGCGCCAGCTCCTACGAGCAGTACTTC. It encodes CASSRTSASSYEQYF.

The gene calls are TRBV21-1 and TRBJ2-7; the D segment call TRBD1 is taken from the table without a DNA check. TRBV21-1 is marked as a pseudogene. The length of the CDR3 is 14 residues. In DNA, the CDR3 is TGTGCCAGCAGCGCAAGAAACAGGTGCTACGAGCAGTACTTC. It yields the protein CASSARNRCYEQYF.

This CDR3 reads CSARDARGLLETQYF. The CDR3 DNA reads TGCAGTGCTAGAGATGCAAGGGGTTTATTGGAGACCCAGTACTTC. The rearrangement joins TRBV20-1 to TRBJ2-5; possibly TRBD1 for D (5 bases). CDR1 DFQATT and CDR2 SNEGSKA come from the germline V gene (reference sequence). This CDR3 region has 15 residues. Trimming cost V 0 bases and J 5 bases, with 16 bases left between them.

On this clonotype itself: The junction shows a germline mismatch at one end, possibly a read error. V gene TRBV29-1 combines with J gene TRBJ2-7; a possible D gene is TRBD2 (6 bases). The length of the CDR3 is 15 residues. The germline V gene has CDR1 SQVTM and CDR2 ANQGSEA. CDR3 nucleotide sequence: TGCAGCGTTGTAGGTGGGGACTCCCTAAGGTACGAGCGGTACTTC. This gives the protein CSVVGGDSLRYERYF.